Below, 10 T cell receptor beta chains from the same sample are listed, as sequenced in a study of cytomegalovirus exposure and HLA in healthy donors. The PCR had 60 Vbeta and 13 Jbeta primers. Method: immunoSEQ multiplex PCR; TCRdb's copy keeps in-frame clones and lacks some. The sample contains about 110,000 clones, 70% of which appear only once. What was sequenced was PBMCs. The receptors here all came from a man between 40 and 49 years old in good health and CMV-seropositive.

This clone has ten or more counts. The junction does not match germline at one end; this may be a read error. The chain carries TRBV6-1 and TRBJ2-5; 10 nucleotides match TRBD2. Germline assignment: CDR1 MNHNS and CDR2 SASEGT. CDR3 length equals 15 residues. The CDR3 nucleotides read TGTGCCAGCAGCGAAGCTAGCGGGAGTGGGGAGACCCAGTACTTC. It encodes CASSEASGSGETQYF.

The chain employs TRBV7-8 and TRBJ2-7; tentative D call: TRBD1 (6 bases). This CDR3 has 13 amino acids. Germline CDR1 reads SGHVS; CDR2 reads FQNEAQ. V dropped 5 bases and J dropped 2 bases, with 10 bases sitting between them. The CDR3, as DNA: TGTGCCAGCAGCCAAGACAGGCCCTACGAGCAGTACGTC. Residues: CASSQDRPYEQYV.

In this sample, this clone turned up many times. The chain carries TRBV28 and TRBJ1-3, with a tentative D call TRBD1 (5 bases). Germline-derived CDR1 and CDR2 are MDHEN and SYDVKM. Trimming shortened V by 2 bases and J by 0 bases, and 8 bases separated the two germline ends. This CDR3 contains 15 residues. This CDR3 reads CASSLGDFSGNTIYF. In DNA, the CDR3 is TGTGCCAGCAGTTTAGGGGACTTCTCTGGAAACACCATATATTTT.

This clone was recorded a few times. The V and J genes are TRBV9 and TRBJ1-5; 11 bases are shared with TRBD1. This CDR3 region has 16 residues. J was trimmed by 2 bases and V by 3 bases; bases with no gene match: 4. Germline V gene data show CDR1 as SGDLS and CDR2 as YYNGEE. The CDR3 here is CASSAGQGAGNQPQHF. CDR3 sequence (DNA): TGTGCCAGCAGCGCCGGACAGGGGGCCGGCAATCAGCCCCAGCATTTT.

This clone appeared a single time. This chain uses TRBV5-6 with TRBJ1-4; 7 nucleotides align to TRBD1. Germline CDR1 reads SGHDT; CDR2 reads YYEEEE. The trim removed 1 base at V and 1 base at J, leaving 4 bases unmatched. This CDR3 spans 16 amino acids. CDR3 sequence reads: CASSLSRGRTNEKLFF. In nucleotides, the CDR3 is TGTGCCAGCAGCTTGAGCAGGGGGAGAACTAATGAAAAACTGTTTTTT.

The chain recombines TRBV6-5 with TRBJ2-1; TRBD1 matches 8 bases. The germline V gene has CDR1 MNHEY and CDR2 SVGAGI. The length of the CDR3 is 14 residues. Losses at the gene ends were 6 bases for V and 9 bases for J; bases not matched to a gene: 10. CDR3 region: CASRQTGVWSEQFF. CDR3 sequence (DNA): TGTGCCAGCAGGCAGACAGGGGTATGGAGTGAGCAGTTCTTC.

The chain links TRBV10-1 to TRBJ2-1, with D maybe TRBD1 (5 bases). Germline V lookup: CDR1 WNHNN, CDR2 SYGVQD (reference sequence). The CDR3 has 13 residues. The V gene lost 3 bases and the J gene lost 9 bases, with 12 bases spanning the gap. As DNA, the CDR3 is TGCGCCAGCAGTGAAGGACACGCTGGTGAGCAGTTCTTC. Protein: CASSEGHAGEQFF.

This chain joins TRBV6-4 and TRBJ2-3; 7 bases are shared with TRBD1. The CDR3 totals 14 residues. CDR1 and CDR2 (germline): MRHNA, SNTAGT. The V segment lost 3 bases and the J segment 3 bases; nucleotides outside the gene matches: 3. CDR3 region: CASSEGRGTDTQYF. CDR3 coding DNA: TGTGCCAGCAGTGAGGGCAGGGGGACAGATACGCAGTATTTT.

This chain connects TRBV7-9 to TRBJ2-1, with TRBD1 as a possible D gene (6 bases). Trimming stripped 3 bases from V and 4 bases from J, with 7 bases between. In germline, CDR1 is SEHNR, CDR2 FQNEAQ (reference sequence). The CDR3 runs 13 residues. The CDR3 DNA follows: TGTGCCAGCAGCTTTGGACAGTACAATGAGCAGTTCTTC. Translated, it gives CASSFGQYNEQFF.

The chain uses TRBV2 and TRBJ2-7; possibly TRBD2 for D (6 bases). Between the trimmed V and J ends, which lost 6 bases and 5 bases, there was a span of 8 bases. CDR1 is SNHLY and CDR2 is FYNNEI in the germline V gene. The CDR3 length is 11 residues. The CDR3 spells CASRGGDEQYF. The CDR3 DNA is TGTGCCAGCAGAGGCGGGGACGAGCAGTACTTC. Variable domain in full (rest from reference TRBV2 and TRBJ2-7): EPEVTQTPSHQVTQMGQEVILRCVPISNHLYFYWYRQILGQKVEFLVSFYNNEISEKSEIFDDQFSVERPDGSNFTLKIRSTKLEDSAMYFCASRGGDEQYFGPGTRLTVT.